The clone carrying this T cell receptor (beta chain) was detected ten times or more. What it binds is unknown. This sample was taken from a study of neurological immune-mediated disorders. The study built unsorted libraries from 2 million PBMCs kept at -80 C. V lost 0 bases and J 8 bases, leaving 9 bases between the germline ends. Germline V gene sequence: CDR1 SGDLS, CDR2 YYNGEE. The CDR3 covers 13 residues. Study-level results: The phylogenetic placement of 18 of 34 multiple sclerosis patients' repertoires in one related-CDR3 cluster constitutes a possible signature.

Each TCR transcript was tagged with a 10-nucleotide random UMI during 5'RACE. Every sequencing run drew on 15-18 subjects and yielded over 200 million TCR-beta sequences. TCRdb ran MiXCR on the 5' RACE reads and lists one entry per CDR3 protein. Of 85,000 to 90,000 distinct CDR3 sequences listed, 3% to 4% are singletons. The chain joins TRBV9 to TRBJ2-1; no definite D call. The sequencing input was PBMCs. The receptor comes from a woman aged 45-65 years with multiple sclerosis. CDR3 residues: CASSVAPSDEQFF. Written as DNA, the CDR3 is TGTGCCAGCAGCGTAGCCCCCTCAGATGAGCAGTTCTTC.